These 31 T cell receptor beta chains came from one sample sequenced in a study of CD8 T cells in Susac syndrome. It was with random hexamers that 0.5 to 1 ug RNA was reverse transcribed. Each CDR3 protein is one row after TCRdb ran MiXCR on the immunoSEQ multiplex PCR reads. The sample carries nearly 110,000 distinct CDR3 sequences, approximately 93% recorded once. Sequencing was carried out using CD8+ T cells from PBMCs. The receptor set was obtained from a human donor with Susac syndrome.

The gene calls are TRBV29-1 and TRBJ1-1, with unresolved D. Germline lookup yields CDR1 SQVTM and CDR2 ANQGSEA. The CDR3 is made up of 12 amino acids. Between the trimmed V and J ends, which lost 4 bases and 0 bases, there was a span of 6 bases. CDR3 coding DNA: TGCAGCGTTGTGGGGATGAACACTGAAGCTTTCTTT. It translates to CSVVGMNTEAFF.

The chain employs TRBV20-1 and TRBJ2-7; D is possibly TRBD2 (5 bases). Per germline, CDR1 DFQATT and CDR2 SNEGSKA (reference sequence). The length of the CDR3 is 11 residues. V was shortened by 2 bases and J by 3 bases, with 5 bases between the two germline ends. The CDR3 DNA follows: TGCAGTGCTAGACGGGACTACGAGCAGTACTTC. Residues: CSARRDYEQYF.

The rearrangement joins TRBV13 to TRBJ1-1; TRBD1 is a possible D gene (6 bases). The germline V and J ends were trimmed by 2 bases and 5 bases, with 9 bases remaining between them. CDR1 is PRHDT, CDR2 FYEKMQ, per germline (reference sequence). The CDR3 spans 13 residues. In nucleotides, the CDR3 is TGTGCCAGCAGCTTAAAGGGGGGGACTGAAGCTTTCTTT. The encoded protein is CASSLKGGTEAFF.

The CDR3 region is CASSLGVQPQHF. CDR3 nucleotide sequence: TGTGCCAGCAGCTTAGGGGTTCAGCCCCAGCATTTT. This chain connects TRBV7-9 to TRBJ1-5; D is unresolved. V was cut by 1 base and J by 6 bases, with 4 bases left in between. This CDR3 contains 12 residues. Germline CDR1 and CDR2: SEHNR and FQNEAQ (reference sequence).

The genes are TRBV5-6 and TRBJ2-5, with D perhaps matching TRBD1 (5 bases). CDR1 and CDR2 from the germline V gene are SGHDT and YYEEEE. The CDR3 spans 14 residues. V gave up 6 bases and J gave up 1 base, with 13 bases separating them. CDR3 region: CASTVDSLQETQYF. Written as DNA, the CDR3 is TGTGCCAGCACAGTCGACAGCCTCCAAGAGACCCAGTACTTC.

V and J are TRBV7-9 and TRBJ2-7; D uncertain. Germline V gives CDR1 SEHNR, CDR2 FQNEAQ (reference sequence). V shed 4 bases and J shed 0 bases, with 13 bases lying between them. CDR3 length equals 15 residues. The CDR3 bases are TGTGCCAGCAGCTCCCGGACGGCAAGCTCCTACGAGCAGTACTTC. Translating it yields CASSSRTASSYEQYF.

The chain combines TRBV20-1 with TRBJ2-5; 8 bases are a match to TRBD2. Trimming cost V 3 bases and J 4 bases; bases outside gene matches: 7. Germline V lookup: CDR1 DFQATT, CDR2 SNEGSKA (reference sequence). This CDR3 is built from 14 residues. The CDR3: CSARPRGGGETQYF. In DNA, the CDR3 is TGCAGTGCTAGGCCCCGGGGGGGCGGAGAGACCCAGTACTTC.

This sequence joins TRBV20-1 and TRBJ2-1; TRBD2 matches at 7 bases. Germline V gene sequence: CDR1 DFQATT, CDR2 SNEGSKA (reference sequence). The CDR3 consists of 16 residues. J lost 5 bases, V lost 0 bases, and 10 bases had no gene match. This CDR3 reads CSAREVPQRGHNEQFF. CDR3 nucleotides: TGCAGTGCTAGAGAGGTGCCCCAGCGGGGCCACAATGAGCAGTTCTTC.

The chain couples TRBV5-1 to TRBJ1-2, with TRBD1 matching 7 bases. The germline CDR1 and CDR2 sequences are SGHRS and YFSETQ. The CDR3 spans 16 residues. V shed 0 bases, J shed 5 bases, and the junction held 10 bases outside the gene matches. CDR3 sequence: CASSLEIGGSSYGYTF. The CDR3, as DNA: TGCGCCAGCAGCTTGGAGATAGGGGGCTCGAGTTATGGCTACACCTTC.

J is TRBJ2-3 and V is TRBV5-1, with TRBD2 matching 9 bases. From germline, CDR1 is SGHRS and CDR2 YFSETQ. This CDR3 has 17 amino acids. With V trimmed by 3 bases and J by 2 bases, 10 bases remained unmatched. CDR3 residues: CASSSSNSGGITDTQYF. CDR3 nucleotide sequence: TGCGCCAGCAGCTCCTCGAACAGCGGGGGGATCACAGATACGCAGTATTTT.

The chain links TRBV6-1 to TRBJ1-5, with D unresolved. The CDR3 sequence is 14 residues long. Germline V gives CDR1 MNHNS, CDR2 SASEGT. Trimming cost V 1 base and J 6 bases, with 10 bases left between them. The CDR3 loop reads CASSEGPLSQPQHF. The DNA of the CDR3 is TGTGCCAGCAGTGAAGGGCCACTGAGTCAGCCCCAGCATTTT.

The rearrangement uses TRBV7-9 and TRBJ2-7, with D maybe TRBD1 (6 bases). Germline V gives CDR1 SEHNR, CDR2 FQNEAQ (reference sequence). V was shortened by 0 bases and J by 3 bases, with 9 bases between the two germline ends. There are 14 residues in the CDR3. CDR3 sequence reads: CASSLAGAYYEQYF. Here the CDR3 DNA reads TGTGCCAGCAGCTTAGCGGGGGCCTACTACGAGCAGTACTTC.

This sequence joins TRBV6-1 and TRBJ1-1; D not certain. With 5 bases removed from V and 5 bases from J, the gap between germline ends came to 9 bases. Germline V gives CDR1 MNHNS, CDR2 SASEGT. This CDR3 has 12 residues. This CDR3 is CASSSRGTEAFF. The CDR3 nucleotides are TGTGCCAGCAGTAGCCGTGGGACTGAAGCTTTCTTT.

The gene calls are TRBV2 and TRBJ2-7; a weak D match, TRBD2 (5 bases). The CDR3 sequence is 14 residues long. CDR1 is SNHLY, CDR2 FYNNEI, per germline. Trimming cost V 2 bases and J 7 bases, with 15 bases left between them. This CDR3 is CASSERIDYVEQYF. The CDR3 nucleotides read TGTGCCAGCAGTGAACGTATAGACTACGTGGAGCAGTACTTC.

The rearrangement joins TRBV13 to TRBJ2-5, with 8 positions matching TRBD1. The germline V gene has CDR1 PRHDT and CDR2 FYEKMQ (reference sequence). The length of the CDR3 is 13 residues. J lost 5 bases, V lost 2 bases, and 1 base had no gene match. The CDR3 sequence is CASSLRQGETQYF. CDR3 sequence (DNA): TGTGCCAGCAGCTTAAGACAGGGGGAGACCCAGTACTTC.

The rearrangement joins TRBV19 to TRBJ1-1; D is unresolved. The length of the CDR3 is 13 residues. Germline CDR1 LNHDA, CDR2 SQIVND (reference sequence). V shed 1 base and J shed 2 bases, with 5 bases lying between them. CDR3 protein: CASSIVPNTEAFF. Written as DNA, the CDR3 is TGTGCCAGTAGTATAGTCCCAAACACTGAAGCTTTCTTT.

The CDR3 region is CASSARTVSYEQYF. CDR3 bases: TGCGCCAGCAGCGCCCGGACAGTTTCCTACGAGCAGTACTTC. The rearrangement links TRBV5-1 to TRBJ2-7; possibly TRBD1 for D (6 bases). The V and J ends lost 4 bases and 1 base respectively, with 12 bases between them. The CDR3 has 14 amino acids. The germline CDR1 and CDR2 sequences are SGHRS and YFSETQ. The entire variable domain, with the rest obtained from reference TRBV5-1 and TRBJ2-7, is as follows: KAGVTQTPRYLIKTRGQQVTLSCSPISGHRSVSWYQQTPGQGLQFLFEYFSETQRNKGNFPGRFSGRQFSNSRSEMNVSTLELGDSALYLCASSARTVSYEQYFGPGTRLTVT.

The chain has TRBV9 and TRBJ2-3; 7 bases are a match to TRBD2. With 4 bases clipped from V and 2 bases from J, the junction kept 7 bases outside the gene matches. Germline V lookup: CDR1 SGDLS, CDR2 YYNGEE. The CDR3 is 15 amino acids. DNA for the CDR3: TGTGCCAGCAGCCCCGGGGGAGGGTTCACAGATACGCAGTATTTT. This gives the protein CASSPGGGFTDTQYF. The whole variable domain, filled in from reference TRBV9 and TRBJ2-3, reads DSGVTQTPKHLITATGQRVTLRCSPRSGDLSVYWYQQSLDQGLQFLIQYYNGEERAKGNILERFSAQQFPDLHSELNLSSLELGDSALYFCASSPGGGFTDTQYFGPGTRLTVL.

This clonotype was detected only once. J is TRBJ2-7 and V is TRBV6-2 or TRBV6-3; TRBD1 might be the D (6 bases). The germline V gene has CDR1 MNHEY and CDR2 SVGEGT. This CDR3 is built from 14 residues. Trimming cost V 4 bases and J 4 bases, with 14 bases left between them. The CDR3 nucleotides are TGTGCCAGCAGTTTCCCGGACAGAATTTACGAGCAGTACTTC. Translating gives CASSFPDRIYEQYF.

The chain couples TRBV11-2 to TRBJ2-5; the D is unclear. Germline loops: CDR1 SGHAT, CDR2 FQNNGV. There are 14 residues in the CDR3. Trimming left V 5 bases short and J 3 bases short, with 13 bases between. CDR3 DNA sequence: TGTGCCAGCAGCCCTTTTATGGGCGAAGAGACCCAGTACTTC. Its protein product is CASSPFMGEETQYF.

The chain uses TRBV27 and TRBJ2-2; TRBD2 matches at 10 bases. CDR1 is MNHEY and CDR2 is SMNVEV in the germline V gene (reference sequence). The V segment lost 2 bases and the J segment 8 bases; nucleotides outside the gene matches: 5. The CDR3 spans 15 residues. CDR3 bases: TGTGCCAGCAGTTTAAGCGGGGGGGCGACGGGGGAGCTGTTTTTT. The encoded protein is CASSLSGGATGELFF.

This rearrangement joins TRBV29-1 to TRBJ1-2; tentatively, D is TRBD1 (6 bases). V lost 7 bases and J lost 2, with 11 bases in between. Germline values: CDR1 SQVTM, CDR2 ANQGSEA. CDR3 length: 12 amino acids. CDR3 nucleotide sequence: TGCAGCGGGACCGGACAGAACTATGGCTACACCTTC. Its translation is CSGTGQNYGYTF.

The chain uses TRBV7-9 and TRBJ2-7; D may match TRBD1 or TRBD2 (5 bases each). V lost 6 bases to trimming and J lost 4 bases, with 19 bases between them. Germline CDR1 is SEHNR and CDR2 is FQNEAQ (reference sequence). This CDR3 contains 15 residues. CDR3 DNA: TGTGCCAGCAGTTCACCGGGGCGAAAGGGTTACGAGCAGTACTTC. It is translated as CASSSPGRKGYEQYF.

CDR3 sequence (DNA): TGCAGTGCTAGAGATCAGGCTCGAGGGTACGAGCAGTACTTC. Its translation: CSARDQARGYEQYF. The chain uses TRBV20-1 and TRBJ2-7, with D maybe TRBD2 (5 bases). From germline, CDR1 is DFQATT and CDR2 SNEGSKA (reference sequence). The CDR3 loop spans 14 amino acids. Trimming pared 0 bases from V and 4 bases from J, leaving 13 bases between.

This chain uses TRBV3-1 with TRBJ2-1; D remains unclear. Germline-derived CDR1 and CDR2 are LGHDT and YNNKEL (reference sequence). V lost 4 bases and J lost 4, with 11 bases in between. The CDR3 loop spans 14 amino acids. The CDR3 nucleotides are TGTGCCAGCAGCCTACAAAAACAATACAATGAGCAGTTCTTC. Its translation: CASSLQKQYNEQFF.

In this sample, this clonotype turned up once. The gene calls are TRBV13 and TRBJ2-1; tentatively, D is TRBD2 (5 bases). V was shortened by 4 bases and J by 8 bases, with 12 bases between the two germline ends. The CDR3 spans 13 residues. Germline lookup yields CDR1 PRHDT and CDR2 FYEKMQ (reference sequence). The CDR3 DNA reads TGTGCCAGCAGCTATCGGACTCTCCATGAGCAGTTCTTC. Its translation: CASSYRTLHEQFF.

This clonotype was seen only once. This chain links TRBV7-9 with TRBJ1-5; D unresolved. The V gene's germline CDR1 is SEHNR and CDR2 FQNEAQ (reference sequence). This CDR3 is built from 15 residues. V was trimmed by 6 bases and J by 8 bases, leaving 20 bases between them. The CDR3 reads CASSSSRAVGEPQHF. As DNA, the CDR3 is TGTGCCAGCAGTTCAAGTAGGGCCGTCGGAGAGCCCCAGCATTTT.

This chain connects TRBV5-5 to TRBJ1-5, with 8 bases that match TRBD1. With V trimmed by 4 bases and J by 5 bases, 5 bases remained unmatched. Per germline, CDR1 SGHKS and CDR2 YYEKEE (reference sequence). The CDR3 totals 14 residues. CDR3 coding DNA: TGTGCCAGCAGCGCCACAGGGGGTTATCAGCCCCAGCATTTT. Protein: CASSATGGYQPQHF.

CDR3 residues: CASSFRTGTDTQYF. DNA of the CDR3: TGTGCCAGCAGCTTTCGAACTGGCACAGATACGCAGTATTTT. The J gene is TRBJ2-3, the V gene TRBV7-9; D gene unclear. The germline V and J ends were trimmed by 3 bases and 1 base, with 8 bases remaining between them. Looked up from germline, CDR1 is SEHNR and CDR2 is FQNEAQ (reference sequence). The CDR3 is 14 residues long.

The V call is TRBV7-3, the J call TRBJ2-3; 10 positions agree with TRBD2. The CDR3 covers 15 residues. The germline CDR1 and CDR2 sequences are SGHTA and FQGTGA. V lost 5 bases to trimming and J lost 5 bases; unmatched junction nucleotides: 7. The CDR3 is CASSHTSGVGDTQYF. DNA of the CDR3: TGTGCCAGCAGCCATACTAGCGGGGTGGGAGATACGCAGTATTTT. The full variable domain, rest sourced from reference TRBV7-3 and TRBJ2-3, is GAGVSQTPSNKVTEKGKYVELRCDPISGHTALYWYRQSLGQGPEFLIYFQGTGAADDSGLPNDRFFAVRPEGSVSTLKIQRTERGDSAVYLCASSHTSGVGDTQYFGPGTRLTVL.

This chain connects TRBV4-1 to TRBJ2-3, with D possibly being TRBD1 (6 bases). The CDR3 totals 16 residues. Looked up from germline, CDR1 is MGHRA and CDR2 is YSYEKL. V was cut by 1 base and J by 3 bases, with 14 bases left in between. For the CDR3, the DNA is TGCGCCAGCAGCCAAGGGTCGGACAGTATAACAGATACGCAGTATTTT. It codes for CASSQGSDSITDTQYF.